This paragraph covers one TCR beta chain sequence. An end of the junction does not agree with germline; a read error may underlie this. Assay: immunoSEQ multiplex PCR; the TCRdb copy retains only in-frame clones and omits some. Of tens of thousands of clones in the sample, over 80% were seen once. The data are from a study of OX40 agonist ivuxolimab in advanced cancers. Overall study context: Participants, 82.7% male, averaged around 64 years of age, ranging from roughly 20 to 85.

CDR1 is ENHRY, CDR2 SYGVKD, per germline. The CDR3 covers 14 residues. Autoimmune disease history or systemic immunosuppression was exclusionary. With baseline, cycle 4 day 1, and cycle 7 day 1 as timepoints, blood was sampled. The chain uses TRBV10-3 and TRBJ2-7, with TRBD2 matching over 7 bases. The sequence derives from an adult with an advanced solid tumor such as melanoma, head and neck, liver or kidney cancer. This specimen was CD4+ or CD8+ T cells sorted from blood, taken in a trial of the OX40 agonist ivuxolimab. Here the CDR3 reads CAISDKRDSNEQYF. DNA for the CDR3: TGTGCCATCAGTGATAAGCGGGACTCCAACGAGCAGTACTTC.